Shown below are 10 T cell receptor beta chains from a single sample sequenced in a study of glioma-infiltrating T cells. Amplification of TCR alpha and beta CDR3 regions from RNA used iRepertoire nested multiplex PCR. TCRdb ran MiXCR on the multiplex PCR reads and lists one entry per CDR3 protein. In the table there are around 190,000 distinct CDR3 sequences, roughly a third of which are singletons. Sequenced input: glioma tissue, nonneoplastic brain tissue, or PBMCs (not recorded which). The receptors derive from a human donor with low-grade glioma or glioblastoma, undergoing nonglioma brain surgery, or in good health (not recorded which).

Comment on this clonotype: A much larger clone lies a single base off, so this may be a read error. J is TRBJ2-4 and V is TRBV4-1, with 8 bases aligning to TRBD2. CDR1 is MGHRA and CDR2 is YSYEKL in the germline V gene. CDR3 length: 15 residues. The CDR3 bases are TGCGCCACCAGCACCTTGGGACTAGTTGAAAACATTCAGTACTTC. It yields the protein CATSTLGLVENIQYF.

This clonotype was counted ten times or more. The gene calls are TRBV28 and TRBJ1-2; weak D call: TRBD1 (5 bases). The CDR3 totals 14 residues. From germline, CDR1 is MDHEN and CDR2 SYDVKM. The V end lost 5 bases, the J end lost 4 bases, and 14 bases lay between the germline ends. The CDR3 is CASSPSTGVYGYTF. The CDR3 DNA is TGTGCCAGCAGTCCTTCTACAGGAGTCTATGGCTACACCTTC.

This clonotype has at least ten counts. V gene TRBV5-1 combines with J gene TRBJ1-1, with TRBD1 identical over 7 bases. V shed 3 bases, J shed 0 bases, and the junction held 8 bases outside the gene matches. This CDR3 is 16 amino acids long. Germline V gene lookup returns CDR1 SGHRS and CDR2 YFSETQ. CDR3 amino acids: CASSWGQRRVNTEAFF. CDR3 DNA: TGCGCCAGCAGCTGGGGACAGCGTCGCGTGAACACTGAAGCTTTCTTT. Variable domain in full (rest from reference TRBV5-1 and TRBJ1-1): KAGVTQTPRYLIKTRGQQVTLSCSPISGHRSVSWYQQTPGQGLQFLFEYFSETQRNKGNFPGRFSGRQFSNSRSEMNVSTLELGDSALYLCASSWGQRRVNTEAFFGQGTRLTVV.

The CDR3 DNA is TGTGCCAGCAGCGAGGCCCTGCGGGGAGAGACCCAGTACTTC. Translated: CASSEALRGETQYF. The chain couples TRBV7-9 to TRBJ2-5; D might be TRBD2 (6 bases). The CDR3 is 14 amino acids. Germline-derived CDR1 and CDR2 are SEHNR and FQNEAQ (reference sequence). Trimming cost V 5 bases and J 4 bases, with 14 bases left between them.

This clonotype has ten or more counts. This rearrangement joins TRBV6-4 to TRBJ2-5, with D perhaps TRBD2 (5 bases). This CDR3 region has 13 residues. Deletions cut 3 bases from V and 7 bases from J, with 12 bases between. Germline CDR1 MRHNA, CDR2 SNTAGT. This CDR3 is CASSEIEGATQYF. For the CDR3, the DNA is TGTGCCAGCAGTGAAATTGAGGGTGCGACCCAGTACTTC.

The chain joins TRBV19 to TRBJ1-2; no clear D. The germline V gene has CDR1 LNHDA and CDR2 SQIVND (reference sequence). Trimming shortened V by 8 bases and J by 3 bases, and 16 bases separated the two germline ends. This CDR3 has 14 residues. Written as DNA, the CDR3 is TGTGCCAGTCGAACCGGGCCCCGGGACTATGGCTACACCTTC. Its protein product is CASRTGPRDYGYTF.

Concerning this clonotype: A much larger clonotype is one base distant, so this may be a read error. The V gene is TRBV4-1, the J gene TRBJ2-5, with a weak D call TRBD2 (5 bases). The CDR3 totals 11 residues. Looked up from germline, CDR1 is MGHRA and CDR2 is YSYEKL. V lost 5 bases and J 7 bases, leaving 8 bases between the germline ends. Here the CDR3 reads CASSEGVTQYF. CDR3 nucleotide sequence: TGCGCCAGCAGCGAGGGTGTGACCCAGTACTTC.

This clonotype showed up just a few times. The chain uses TRBV3-1 and TRBJ2-3, with 7 bases aligning to TRBD2. J lost 2 bases, V lost 0 bases, and 5 bases had no gene match. In germline, CDR1 is LGHDT, CDR2 YNNKEL (reference sequence). This CDR3 is 16 amino acids long. This CDR3 is CASSQDLAANTDTQYF. CDR3 sequence (DNA): TGTGCCAGCAGCCAAGATCTAGCGGCTAACACAGATACGCAGTATTTT.

Many counts were recorded for this clonotype. The chain joins TRBV7-9 to TRBJ2-2; D gene ambiguous. The CDR3 totals 11 residues. Per germline, CDR1 SEHNR and CDR2 FQNEAQ (reference sequence). The CDR3 nucleotides read TGTGCAATCCCATGGGCCGGGGAGCTGTTTTTT. Residues: CAIPWAGELFF.

This clonotype was seen at least ten times. The rearrangement uses TRBV7-2 and TRBJ2-7; D may be TRBD2 (6 bases). The germline V gene has CDR1 SGHTA and CDR2 FQGNSA. CDR3 length: 14 amino acids. V lost 4 bases and J lost 0, with 10 bases in between. The CDR3 DNA follows: TGTGCCAGCAGCTACGAGACTAGCTCCTACGAGCAGTACTTC. Encoded protein: CASSYETSSYEQYF.